This T cell receptor (beta chain) was recovered during a study of patients and donors after allogeneic stem cell transplantation. The CDR3 totals 14 residues. V lost 5 bases and J lost 5, with 16 bases in between. CDR1 is SGHVS, CDR2 FQNEAQ, per germline. This clonotype was seen a handful of times. TCRdb independently ran MiXCR on the RT-PCR reads; one entry per CDR3 protein. Among roughly 960,000 distinct CDR3 sequences listed, around 17% were seen once. Sequences were obtained from blood, either unsorted or a sorted T cell fraction (not recorded which). This sequence was found in a human donor who was either an allogeneic HSCT recipient or a stem cell or donor lymphocyte infusion donor (not recorded which). It is not recorded whose cells these are; they may come from a transplant donor. The V and J genes are TRBV7-8 and TRBJ2-7; tentatively, D is TRBD1 (5 bases). The CDR3 spells CASSPLRERNEQYF. DNA of the CDR3: TGTGCCAGCAGCCCCCTCAGGGAACGAAACGAGCAGTACTTC.